The T cell receptor beta chain under discussion was sequenced for a study of blood T cell repertoires in COVID-19. About the study: Donors in the United States, Italy and Spain gave samples during acute or convalescent COVID-19. The cDNA or gDNA used as material had been derived from T cells, B-cell-depleted T cells, or PBMCs.

The CDR3 is made up of 17 amino acids. Germline-derived CDR1 and CDR2 are SSHAT and FNYEAQ (reference sequence). The trim removed 5 bases at V and 5 bases at J, leaving 9 bases unmatched. Original data processing: For nucleated cells, counts were estimated from reference gene primer amplification. Using immunoSEQ multiplex PCR, the repertoire was profiled, and TCRdb retains in-frame clones only, with some absent. V, J and clone size derive from that table, while D and trimming were established from the DNA sequence. Seen here are 100,000 or so clones, less than 90% observed once, and the top ten hold 6.5% to 9%.

This receptor was identified in a man between 60 and 75 years old with acute or convalescent COVID-19. The rearrangement links TRBV7-7 to TRBJ2-1; 13 bases agree with TRBD2. The sequencing input was peripheral blood. CDR3 amino acids: CASSPIPGLAGDNEQFF. CDR3 DNA: TGTGCCAGCAGCCCTATACCTGGACTAGCGGGAGACAATGAGCAGTTCTTC.